The present TCR beta chain was sequenced within a study of tumor-infiltrating lymphocytes in primary liver carcinoma. V gave up 9 bases and J gave up 12 bases, with 25 bases separating them. CDR1 KGHDR and CDR2 SFDVKD come from the germline V gene. CDR3 length equals 14 residues. TCR beta cDNA came from roughly 550 ng total RNA, primed with a constant-region primer. Libraries for TCR beta were built through three nested multiplex PCR rounds, which together made up a slightly modified ARM-PCR procedure. The two initial PCR rounds, about 9 cycles each, used TRBV1-TRBV30 forward and C-beta reverse primers. TCRdb analysed the multiplex PCR reads with MiXCR anew, one entry per CDR3 protein. The data show some 190,000 distinct CDR3 sequences, 70% to 90% seen once. The tissue used was unsorted bulk material of about 19-34 mg. RNA and DNA were co-extracted from it with the AllPrep DNA/RNA mini kit.

This receptor was taken from a man in his forties with primary liver carcinoma and hepatitis B virus infection. J is TRBJ1-1 and V is TRBV24-1, with TRBD1 as a possible D gene (6 bases). The sample consisted of tumor tissue from primary liver carcinoma. The chain's CDR3 is CATRDTGQNTVTFF. The CDR3 DNA follows: TGTGCCACCCGAGATACCGGACAGAACACTGTAACTTTCTTT.